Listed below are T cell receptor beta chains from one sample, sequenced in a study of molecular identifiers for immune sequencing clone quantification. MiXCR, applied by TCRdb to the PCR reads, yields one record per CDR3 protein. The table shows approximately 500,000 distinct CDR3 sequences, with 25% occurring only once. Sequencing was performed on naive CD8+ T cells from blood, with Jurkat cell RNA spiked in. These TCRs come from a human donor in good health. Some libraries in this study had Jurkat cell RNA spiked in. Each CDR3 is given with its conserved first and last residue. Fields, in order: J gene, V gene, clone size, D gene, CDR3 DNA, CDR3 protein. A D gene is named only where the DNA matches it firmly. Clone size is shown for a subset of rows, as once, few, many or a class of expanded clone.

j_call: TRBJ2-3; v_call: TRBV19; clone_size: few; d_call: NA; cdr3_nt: TGTGCCAGTGGTGCGGGTTGGTCAGATACGCAGTATTTT; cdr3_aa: CASGAGWSDTQYF
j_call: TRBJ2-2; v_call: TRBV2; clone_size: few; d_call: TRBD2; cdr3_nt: TGTGCCAGCAGTGCACTAGCGGGAGAGGGGACCGGGGAGCTGTTTTTT; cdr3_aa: CASSALAGEGTGELFF
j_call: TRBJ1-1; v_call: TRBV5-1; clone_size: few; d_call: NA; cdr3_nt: TGCGCCCGCAGCTTGTCCGGGGGGGGGTACACTGAAGCTTTCTTT; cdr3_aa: CARSLSGGGYTEAFF
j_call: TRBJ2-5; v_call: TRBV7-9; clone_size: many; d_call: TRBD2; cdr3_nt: TGTGCCAGCAGCCGGAGACTAGCGGGTGATCAAGAGACCCAGTACTTC; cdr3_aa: CASSRRLAGDQETQYF
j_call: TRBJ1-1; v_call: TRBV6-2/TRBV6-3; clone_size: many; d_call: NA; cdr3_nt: TGTGCCAGCAGTCCCCTCGGACCGGCCGACACTGAAGCTTTCTTT; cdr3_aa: CASSPLGPADTEAFF
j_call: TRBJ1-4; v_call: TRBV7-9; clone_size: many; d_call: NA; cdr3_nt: TGTGCCAGCAGCTTACTTCCACCTGCAACTAATGAAAAACTGTTTTTT; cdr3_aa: CASSLLPPATNEKLFF
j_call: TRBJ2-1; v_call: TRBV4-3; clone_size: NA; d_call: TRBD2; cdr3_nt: TGCGCCAGCAGCTACTTTAGCGGGGCAGACAATGAGCAGTTCTTC; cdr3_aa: CASSYFSGADNEQFF
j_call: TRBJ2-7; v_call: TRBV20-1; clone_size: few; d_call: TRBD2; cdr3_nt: TGCAGTGCTAGAGATGAGAGCGGGAGGACCTACGAGCAGTACTTC; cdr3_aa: CSARDESGRTYEQYF
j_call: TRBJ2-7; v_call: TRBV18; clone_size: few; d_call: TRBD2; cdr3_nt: TGTGCCAGCTCACCGACTAGCGGGTATAGCTCCTACGAGCAGTACTTC; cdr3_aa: CASSPTSGYSSYEQYF
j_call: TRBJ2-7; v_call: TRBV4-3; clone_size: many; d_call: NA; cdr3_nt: TGCGCCAGCAGCCAAGGACAGTACTCCTACGAGCAGTACTTC; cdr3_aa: CASSQGQYSYEQYF
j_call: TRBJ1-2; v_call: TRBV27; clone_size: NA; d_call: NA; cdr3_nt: TGTGCCAGCAGCCCTGGGGCGATCATTTATGGCTACACCTTC; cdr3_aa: CASSPGAIIYGYTF
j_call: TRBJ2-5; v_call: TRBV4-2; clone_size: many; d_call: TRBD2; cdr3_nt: TGTGCCAGCAGCCTCACTTTGGCGGGAGGGCGTCAAGAGACCCAGTACTTC; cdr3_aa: CASSLTLAGGRQETQYF
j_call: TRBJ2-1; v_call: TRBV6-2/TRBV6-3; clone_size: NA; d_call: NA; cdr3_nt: TGTGCCAGCAGTACCGGGGGAGAGAATGAGCAGTTCTTC; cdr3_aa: CASSTGGENEQFF
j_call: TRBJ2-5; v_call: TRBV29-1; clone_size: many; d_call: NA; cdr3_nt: TGCAGCGTTGAAGTTGTGGAGGGACCGTACCAAGAGACCCAGTACTTC; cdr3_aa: CSVEVVEGPYQETQYF
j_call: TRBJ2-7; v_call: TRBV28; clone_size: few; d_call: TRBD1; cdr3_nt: TGTGCCAGCTCGGCGGTGGGGACAGGGATTTACGAGCAGTACTTC; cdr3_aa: CASSAVGTGIYEQYF